This TCR beta chain was identified in a study of CD8 T cells in ankylosing spondylitis. In TCRdb, the 5' RACE reads were re-called with MiXCR into one record per CDR3 protein. Found here are under 300,000 distinct CDR3 sequences, about 11% of them singletons; the top ten hold roughly 2.5%. This clonotype was seen repeatedly, ten times or more. This CDR3 comprises 13 residues. Per the germline V gene, CDR1 is MNHNY and CDR2 is SVGAGI (reference sequence). Trimming left V 6 bases short and J 0 bases short, with 6 bases between. The sequencing input was blood, either unsorted or a sorted T cell fraction (not recorded which). V usage is TRBV6-6 and J usage is TRBJ1-5; D is unresolved. The TCR sequence derives from a male donor with ankylosing spondylitis or in good health (not recorded which). The CDR3 sequence is CASSPNSNQPQHF. CDR3 coding DNA: TGTGCCAGCAGCCCCAATAGCAATCAGCCCCAGCATTTT.